The 7 T cell receptor beta chains given below trace back to one sample, sequenced in a study of T cells after yellow fever vaccination. TCRdb used MiXCR to reprocess the 5' RACE reads, holding one entry per CDR3 protein. The sample lists 150,000 to 200,000 distinct CDR3 sequences, roughly a tenth seen once, with around 40% in the top ten. This material consisted of CD8+ T cells sorted from PBMCs, taken 45 days after the yellow fever booster vaccination. Every receptor here comes from a man between 18 and 35 years old who received the YFV17D yellow fever vaccine.

In its sample, this clonotype was seen many times. The rearrangement uses TRBV20-1 and TRBJ2-6; D is possibly TRBD1 (5 bases). Deletions cut 5 bases from V and 2 bases from J, with 10 bases between. Germline-derived CDR1 and CDR2 are DFQATT and SNEGSKA (reference sequence). There are 14 residues in the CDR3. This CDR3 reads CSALTVPGANVLTF. The CDR3 DNA sequence: TGCAGTGCTCTGACAGTACCTGGGGCCAACGTCCTGACTTTC.

V is TRBV19 and J is TRBJ1-2, with no clear D. V was trimmed by 3 bases and J by 0 bases, leaving 11 bases between them. The CDR3 is 15 residues long. Germline-derived CDR1 and CDR2 are LNHDA and SQIVND (reference sequence). For the CDR3, the DNA is TGTGCCAGTAGTATTCTAACAGAAACTAACTATGGCTACACCTTC. It codes for CASSILTETNYGYTF.

The chain uses TRBV24-1 and TRBJ1-4; no clear D gene. The V gene lost 9 bases and the J gene lost 0 bases, with 16 bases spanning the gap. The CDR3 spans 16 residues. CDR1 is KGHDR, CDR2 SFDVKD, per germline. The CDR3 region has the DNA TGTGCCACCTTTTTTGAGGGAACTGCAACTAATGAAAAACTGTTTTTT. It codes for CATFFEGTATNEKLFF.

This clonotype occurred many times. V and J are TRBV20-1 and TRBJ1-2; 7 bases line up with TRBD1. The CDR3 is 15 residues long. V was pared by 0 bases and J by 1 base, with 5 bases of the junction left unmatched. Germline CDR1 reads DFQATT; CDR2 reads SNEGSKA (reference sequence). The CDR3, as DNA: TGCAGTGCTAGAGACTTTGGGACAGATAACTATGGCTACACCTTC. It specifies CSARDFGTDNYGYTF.

This clonotype was counted only a few times. This chain's CDR3 is CASSLSIGTEEETQYF. The DNA for the CDR3 is TGTGCCAGCAGTTTATCGATCGGGACGGAGGAAGAGACCCAGTACTTC. This rearrangement joins TRBV27 to TRBJ2-5; tentatively, D is TRBD1 or TRBD2 (5 bases each). Germline V gene sequence: CDR1 MNHEY, CDR2 SMNVEV (reference sequence). The CDR3 is 16 amino acids. V dropped 0 bases and J dropped 3 bases, with 14 bases sitting between them.

The chain couples TRBV9 to TRBJ1-6, with 10 bases aligning to TRBD1. Unmatched junction bases numbered 9, after V lost 3 bases and J lost 9 bases. The CDR3 runs to 16 residues. Per the germline V gene, CDR1 is SGDLS and CDR2 is YYNGEE. The CDR3 nucleotides are TGTGCCAGCAGCGCCGACTCCGGGACAGGGGTTTCACCCCTCCACTTT. It translates to CASSADSGTGVSPLHF.

The sample holds a few counts of this clonotype. This rearrangement joins TRBV29-1 to TRBJ2-1, with D perhaps TRBD1 or TRBD2 (5 bases each). CDR3 length equals 14 residues. Trimming shortened V by 0 bases and J by 10 bases, and 16 bases separated the two germline ends. The V gene's germline CDR1 is SQVTM and CDR2 ANQGSEA. The CDR3 reads CSVEDRGRESEQFF. The CDR3 bases are TGCAGCGTTGAAGATCGGGGCAGGGAGAGCGAGCAGTTCTTC.